Below, 16 T cell receptor beta chains from the same sample are listed, as sequenced in a study of blood T cell repertoires in COVID-19. TCRdb keeps only in-frame clones here, not all; method: immunoSEQ multiplex PCR. Of about 160,000 clones listed, around 80% are singletons. Sequencing input: PBMCs or T cells enriched from blood (not recorded which). These receptors were obtained from a woman aged 45 to 65 in a cohort exposed to, infected with or recovered from COVID-19 (not recorded which).

This clone was observed a single time. This rearrangement joins TRBV28 to TRBJ2-3; 13 positions match TRBD2. CDR1 and CDR2 (germline): MDHEN, SYDVKM. This CDR3 contains 14 residues. V lost 8 bases, J lost 7 bases, and 6 bases stayed unmatched. The CDR3 DNA sequence: TGTGCCAGCTTTGGGACTAGCGGGAAAAATACGCAGTATTTT. Translating it yields CASFGTSGKNTQYF.

This clone was detected only a few times. The chain recombines TRBV11-3 with TRBJ2-1, with TRBD1 identical over 7 bases. Trimming at V came to 5 bases and at J to 5 bases, leaving 9 bases not matched to a gene. Germline CDR1 reads SGHNT; CDR2 reads YENEEA. This CDR3 comprises 15 residues. This chain's CDR3 is CASSDRVGTNNEQFF. CDR3 bases: TGTGCCAGCAGCGACAGGGTGGGCACCAACAATGAGCAGTTCTTC. Variable domain in full (rest from reference TRBV11-3 and TRBJ2-1): EAGVVQSPRYKIIEKKQPVAFWCNPISGHNTLYWYLQNLGQGPELLIRYENEEAVDDSQLPKDRFSAERLKGVDSTLKIQPAELGDSAVYLCASSDRVGTNNEQFFGPGTRLTVL.

The chain is built from TRBV5-1 and TRBJ2-7, with D possibly TRBD1 on 6 matching bases. Germline-derived CDR1 and CDR2 are SGHRS and YFSETQ. V lost 0 bases, J lost 3 bases, and 10 bases lay in between. The CDR3 has 14 residues. The CDR3 DNA sequence: TGCGCCAGCAGCTTGGGAGGGACACTCTACGAGCAGTACTTC. This encodes CASSLGGTLYEQYF.

The chain joins TRBV5-6 to TRBJ1-5, with 7 bases fitting TRBD1. This CDR3 spans 14 amino acids. Germline CDR1 reads SGHDT; CDR2 reads YYEEEE. J lost 8 bases, V lost 2 bases, and 7 bases had no gene match. The CDR3 nucleotides are TGTGCCAGCAGCTTTGGACAGGTAGAGGAGCCCCAGCATTTT. It yields the protein CASSFGQVEEPQHF.

V gene TRBV28 combines with J gene TRBJ2-7; no clear D. Germline V lookup: CDR1 MDHEN, CDR2 SYDVKM. The V end was cut by 1 base, the J end by 2 bases, with 9 bases between. CDR3 length equals 14 residues. The CDR3 loop is CASSLLPATYEQYF. The CDR3 DNA sequence: TGTGCCAGCAGTTTATTGCCAGCGACCTACGAGCAGTACTTC. Complete variable domain (other parts from reference TRBV28 and TRBJ2-7): DVKVTQSSRYLVKRTGEKVFLECVQDMDHENMFWYRQDPGLGLRLIYFSYDVKMKEKGDIPEGYSVSREKKERFSLILESASTNQTSMYLCASSLLPATYEQYFGPGTRLTVT.

The V and J genes are TRBV11-2 and TRBJ2-7; D ambiguous. V lost 5 bases to trimming and J lost 4 bases, with 18 bases between them. CDR3 length: 15 residues. Germline assignment: CDR1 SGHAT and CDR2 FQNNGV. The CDR3 protein is CASSPPIRDLYEQYF. The CDR3 DNA reads as TGTGCCAGCAGCCCCCCCATCCGAGACTTATACGAGCAGTACTTC.

The chain combines TRBV9 with TRBJ2-7; 7 bases fit TRBD1. The CDR3 has 15 amino acids. Germline trimming cut 3 bases from V and 2 bases from J; bases unmatched to any gene: 8. CDR1 and CDR2 (germline): SGDLS, YYNGEE. Here the CDR3 DNA reads TGTGCCAGCAGCGCCAACCGGGACAGTACCTACGAGCAGTACTTC. Encoded protein: CASSANRDSTYEQYF.

The V call is TRBV7-8, the J call TRBJ2-3, with 8 bases that match TRBD2. CDR1 is SGHVS, CDR2 FQNEAQ, per germline. The CDR3 has 13 amino acids. The J segment lost 7 bases and the V segment lost 11 bases, leaving 11 bases of the junction unmatched. CDR3 nucleotide sequence: TGTGCCTACGGGGGGGATCCTCCGAATACGCAGTATTTT. This codes for CAYGGDPPNTQYF.

The chain joins TRBV5-1 to TRBJ1-1, with D hard to call. The CDR3 sequence is 15 residues long. From germline, CDR1 is SGHRS and CDR2 YFSETQ. V dropped 0 bases and J dropped 0 bases, with 9 bases sitting between them. The CDR3 nucleotides read TGCGCCAGCAGCTTGGCAGGTCTCATGAACACTGAAGCTTTCTTT. Residues: CASSLAGLMNTEAFF.

This clone appeared a few times. The V gene is TRBV7-3, the J gene TRBJ2-6; TRBD1 matches at 7 bases. Per the germline V gene, CDR1 is SGHTA and CDR2 is FQGTGA. Trimming at V came to 5 bases and at J to 1 base, leaving 5 bases not matched to a gene. This CDR3 has 16 residues. CDR3 amino acids: CASSPPTGSGANVLTF. The CDR3 coding sequence is TGTGCCAGCAGCCCTCCGACAGGGTCTGGGGCCAACGTCCTGACTTTC. Full variable domain (remainder filled in from reference TRBV7-3 and TRBJ2-6): GAGVSQTPSNKVTEKGKYVELRCDPISGHTALYWYRQSLGQGPEFLIYFQGTGAADDSGLPNDRFFAVRPEGSVSTLKIQRTERGDSAVYLCASSPPTGSGANVLTFGAGSRLTVL.

The V call is TRBV6-2 or TRBV6-3, the J call TRBJ2-3, with 9 bases that match TRBD2. Losses at the gene ends were 5 bases for V and 5 bases for J; bases not matched to a gene: 8. The CDR3 consists of 15 residues. Per germline, CDR1 MNHEY and CDR2 SVGEGT. DNA for the CDR3: TGTGCCAGCAGTCGCGGGGGGGGCCTGGGAGATACGCAGTATTTT. It encodes CASSRGGGLGDTQYF.

This chain links TRBV4-1 with TRBJ2-2; D unresolved. V was pared by 2 bases and J by 4 bases, with 11 bases between. This CDR3 contains 15 residues. Looked up from germline, CDR1 is MGHRA and CDR2 is YSYEKL. CDR3 sequence (DNA): TGCGCCAGCAGCCAATCTTTCCAGGCCACCGGGGAGCTGTTTTTT. This encodes CASSQSFQATGELFF.

This chain joins TRBV2 and TRBJ1-5, with D possibly TRBD1 on 6 matching bases. CDR3 length: 13 residues. Deletions cut 7 bases from V and 5 bases from J, with 12 bases between. Germline CDR1 reads SNHLY; CDR2 reads FYNNEI. The CDR3 nucleotides read TGTGCCAGCATGCTGGACAGTCATCAGCCCCAGCATTTT. Translation: CASMLDSHQPQHF.

V usage is TRBV7-6 and J usage is TRBJ2-7, with D perhaps TRBD1 (6 bases). Germline V gives CDR1 SGHVS, CDR2 FNYEAQ. V was clipped by 4 bases and J by 0 bases, with 10 bases between them. The CDR3 spans 14 residues. CDR3 region: CASSSDRNSYEQYF. CDR3 coding DNA: TGTGCCAGCAGCTCGGACAGAAACTCCTACGAGCAGTACTTC.

This clone occurred a few times. The rearrangement uses TRBV28 and TRBJ1-3; maybe TRBD1 (5 bases). This CDR3 is built from 18 residues. Germline V gene data show CDR1 as MDHEN and CDR2 as SYDVKM. Trimming cost V 6 bases and J 4 bases, with 25 bases left between them. The CDR3 is CASSRQSLVPLKGNTIYF. DNA of the CDR3: TGTGCCAGCAGCCGACAGTCCCTGGTGCCCTTGAAAGGAAACACCATATATTTT. The full variable domain, with the rest looked up from reference TRBV28 and TRBJ1-3, is DVKVTQSSRYLVKRTGEKVFLECVQDMDHENMFWYRQDPGLGLRLIYFSYDVKMKEKGDIPEGYSVSREKKERFSLILESASTNQTSMYLCASSRQSLVPLKGNTIYFGEGSWLTVV.

DNA for the CDR3: TGTGCCAGTAGTATCCCCGGGGTCAACACTGAAGCTTTCTTT. Protein: CASSIPGVNTEAFF. The V and J genes are TRBV19 and TRBJ1-1; D not resolved. Germline V gene data show CDR1 as LNHDA and CDR2 as SQIVND (reference sequence). This CDR3 comprises 14 residues. V was pared by 3 bases and J by 2 bases, with 10 bases between. The complete variable domain, with remaining parts taken from reference TRBV19 and TRBJ1-1, reads DGGITQSPKYLFRKEGQNVTLSCEQNLNHDAMYWYRQDPGQGLRLIYYSQIVNDFQKGDIAEGYSVSREKKESFPLTVTSAQKNPTAFYLCASSIPGVNTEAFFGQGTRLTVV.